The present T cell receptor (beta chain) was sequenced within a study of T cell repertoires in cytomegalovirus infection. TCRdb re-called the reads through MiXCR, storing one row per CDR3 protein. The table lists some 400,000 distinct CDR3 sequences, 18% of them singletons. CDR3 length: 14 amino acids. V was clipped by 4 bases and J by 7 bases; unmatched bases: 2. This clonotype was seen at least ten times. This clonotype originated in a human donor in good health (CMV status not recorded). Some clones in this sample may be carry-over from other donors' samples. Specimen: PBMCs. The chain recombines TRBV12-3 or TRBV12-4 with TRBJ1-6; the match to TRBD1 covers 9 bases. CDR3 bases: TGTGCCAGCAGTTGGGGACAGGGAAATTCACCCCTCCACTTT. It is translated as CASSWGQGNSPLHF.